What follows are 20 T cell receptor beta chains derived from one specimen sequenced in a study of shared clonotypes between healthy human individuals. Generated by immunoSEQ multiplex PCR, the TCRdb table keeps only in-frame clones and is missing some. The table has 2 million to 3 million clones, roughly 93% seen once. The sample was naive CD4+ T cells from PBMCs. Subset given: CD45RA+ positively selected. The receptors shown here come from a young man in good health. Some clones in this sample may be carry-over from other donors' samples.

The genes are TRBV5-1 and TRBJ2-3; D is possibly TRBD1 (7 bases). Germline V gene lookup returns CDR1 SGHRS and CDR2 YFSETQ. The CDR3 sequence is 16 residues long. The V end was cut by 2 bases, the J end by 2 bases, with 15 bases between. CDR3 amino acids: CASSLNPGGTTDTQYF. The CDR3 DNA sequence: TGCGCCAGCAGCTTAAACCCAGGGGGGACCACAGATACGCAGTATTTT.

The chain joins TRBV5-1 to TRBJ2-2, with D possibly matching TRBD2 (6 bases). Trimming left V 0 bases short and J 7 bases short, with 10 bases between. The CDR3 runs 14 residues. From germline, CDR1 is SGHRS and CDR2 YFSETQ. The CDR3 protein is CASSLVSGYGELFF. CDR3 sequence (DNA): TGCGCCAGCAGCTTGGTCAGCGGGTACGGGGAGCTGTTTTTT.

The chain combines TRBV9 with TRBJ1-2; no clear D. Germline values: CDR1 SGDLS, CDR2 YYNGEE. V was clipped by 0 bases and J by 8 bases, with 11 bases between them. This CDR3 is built from 13 residues. CDR3 nucleotides: TGTGCCAGCAGCGTAGCGGCCGCCCAGGGCTACACCTTC. This encodes CASSVAAAQGYTF.

This rearrangement joins TRBV30 to TRBJ2-7; D is undetermined. Trimming pared 3 bases from V and 2 bases from J, leaving 11 bases between. The CDR3 is 13 amino acids. Germline-derived CDR1 and CDR2 are GTSNPN and SVGIG (reference sequence). The CDR3 DNA sequence: TGTGCCTGGAGCCCCCGGCGAGCCTACGAGCAGTACTTC. It codes for CAWSPRRAYEQYF.

CDR3 DNA: TGTGCCACCCTAGCGGGATCCACAGATACGCAGTATTTT. This translates into CATLAGSTDTQYF. This chain joins TRBV7-9 and TRBJ2-3; 9 bases line up with TRBD2. Germline assignment: CDR1 SEHNR and CDR2 FQNEAQ (reference sequence). The CDR3 loop spans 13 amino acids. With V trimmed by 10 bases and J by 2 bases, 4 bases remained unmatched.

The gene calls are TRBV28 and TRBJ1-1, with a weak D call TRBD1 (6 bases). CDR1 is MDHEN, CDR2 SYDVKM, per germline. The CDR3 is 13 residues long. The V end lost 11 bases, the J end lost 0 bases, and 13 bases lay between the germline ends. The CDR3 loop is CAVERDMNTEAFF. In nucleotides, the CDR3 is TGTGCCGTAGAACGGGACATGAACACTGAAGCTTTCTTT.

The chain uses TRBV19 and TRBJ2-1; 14 bases map to TRBD2. Germline CDR1 LNHDA, CDR2 SQIVND (reference sequence). V shed 5 bases, J shed 6 bases, and the junction held 9 bases outside the gene matches. The length of the CDR3 is 17 residues. The CDR3 loop is CASSSPGLAGASNEQFF. For the CDR3, the DNA is TGTGCCAGTAGTTCCCCGGGACTAGCGGGAGCCAGCAATGAGCAGTTCTTC. Using reference TRBV19 and TRBJ2-1 for the parts outside the CDR3, the full variable domain is DGGITQSPKYLFRKEGQNVTLSCEQNLNHDAMYWYRQDPGQGLRLIYYSQIVNDFQKGDIAEGYSVSREKKESFPLTVTSAQKNPTAFYLCASSSPGLAGASNEQFFGPGTRLTVL.

The CDR3 coding sequence is TGTGCCAGCAGCTTAATTAGCCAGGGAGGCACAGATACGCAGTATTTT. It codes for CASSLISQGGTDTQYF. The genes are TRBV7-3 and TRBJ2-3, with D possibly called TRBD1 or TRBD2 (5 bases each). Trimming removed 1 base from V and 1 base from J, with 12 bases in between. The CDR3 contains 16 residues. CDR1 is SGHTA and CDR2 is FQGTGA in the germline V gene.

This clone appeared once. The sample has other DNA sequences that encode this CDR3 too. The chain is built from TRBV4-1 and TRBJ2-7; D is uncertain. This CDR3 comprises 14 residues. Looked up from germline, CDR1 is MGHRA and CDR2 is YSYEKL. The germline V and J ends were trimmed by 1 base and 3 bases, with 10 bases remaining between them. The CDR3 DNA reads TGCGCCAGCAGCCAAGTGCCAAGAGACTACGAGCAGTACTTC. The encoded protein is CASSQVPRDYEQYF.

The CDR3 sequence: CASTHPGSSNQPQHF. CDR3 DNA sequence: TGTGCCAGCACCCACCCAGGGTCTAGCAATCAGCCCCAGCATTTT. The chain links TRBV6-4 to TRBJ1-5, with D possibly matching TRBD1 (5 bases). The CDR3 totals 15 residues. V was pared by 7 bases and J by 0 bases, with 13 bases between. Germline values: CDR1 MRHNA, CDR2 SNTAGT.

V and J are TRBV7-8 and TRBJ1-1; the D is unclear. Germline assignment: CDR1 SGHVS and CDR2 FQNEAQ. The V end was cut by 1 base, the J end by 7 bases, with 16 bases between. CDR3 length: 15 amino acids. CDR3 sequence: CASSLDGRIGGEAFF. CDR3 DNA: TGTGCCAGCAGCTTAGATGGGCGGATAGGAGGTGAAGCTTTCTTT.

As concerns this clone: The same CDR3 is also encoded by other DNA sequences in this sample. This chain uses TRBV19 with TRBJ2-2; the D is unclear. V lost 3 bases and J 1 base, leaving 6 bases between the germline ends. Looked up from germline, CDR1 is LNHDA and CDR2 is SQIVND (reference sequence). The CDR3 extends over 14 amino acids. The chain's CDR3 is CASSIVRNTGELFF. The CDR3 region has the DNA TGTGCCAGTAGTATCGTGAGGAACACCGGGGAGCTGTTTTTT.

The rearrangement links TRBV28 to TRBJ1-2; perhaps TRBD1 as D (6 bases). The length of the CDR3 is 13 residues. V lost 5 bases and J lost 7, with 14 bases in between. CDR1 MDHEN and CDR2 SYDVKM come from the germline V gene. The CDR3 here is CASSPVVGAGYTF. In DNA, the CDR3 is TGTGCCAGCAGTCCCGTGGTGGGGGCTGGCTACACCTTC.

The gene calls are TRBV28 and TRBJ2-1, with TRBD1 as a possible D gene (5 bases). The CDR3 runs 14 residues. The germline V gene encodes CDR1 MDHEN and CDR2 SYDVKM. Trimming removed 5 bases from V and 4 bases from J, with 12 bases in between. The CDR3 DNA reads as TGTGCCAGCAGTCCAAATGGGGCATACAATGAGCAGTTCTTC. Translating gives CASSPNGAYNEQFF. The entire variable domain, with the rest obtained from reference TRBV28 and TRBJ2-1, is as follows: DVKVTQSSRYLVKRTGEKVFLECVQDMDHENMFWYRQDPGLGLRLIYFSYDVKMKEKGDIPEGYSVSREKKERFSLILESASTNQTSMYLCASSPNGAYNEQFFGPGTRLTVL.

To note about this clone: Distinct nucleotide sequences in the sample also encode this CDR3. The rearrangement uses TRBV5-1 and TRBJ1-1; TRBD1 matches 8 bases. The junction had 5 bases not matched to a gene; V was cut back by 4 bases and J by 3 bases. CDR3 length: 14 amino acids. The germline CDR1 and CDR2 sequences are SGHRS and YFSETQ. CDR3 nucleotides: TGCGCCAGCAGCAGAGACAGGGGTTACACTGAAGCTTTCTTT. Translation: CASSRDRGYTEAFF.

The chain has TRBV6-5 and TRBJ2-7, with TRBD1 matching over 9 bases. The CDR3 has 15 residues. V shed 4 bases and J 4 bases; nucleotides not matched to a gene: 8. CDR1 and CDR2 from the germline V gene are MNHEY and SVGAGI. The DNA for the CDR3 is TGTGCCAGCAGTTGGGGACAGGGCAAGGTTTACGAGCAGTACTTC. Protein sequence: CASSWGQGKVYEQYF.

The genes are TRBV21-1 and TRBJ2-7; the table gives TRBD2 as D, unverified against the DNA. TRBV21-1 is termed a pseudogene. The CDR3 extends over 16 amino acids. The CDR3, as DNA: TGTGCCAGCAGCAACGTGATGGATTGTGAGGGCTACGAGCAGTACTTC. Amino acid sequence: CASSNVMDCEGYEQYF.

The chain couples TRBV9 to TRBJ2-1; D gene ambiguous. Germline loops: CDR1 SGDLS, CDR2 YYNGEE. CDR3 length equals 11 residues. Trimming stripped 1 base from V and 8 bases from J, with 4 bases between. This chain's CDR3 is CASSVSYEQFF. The CDR3 nucleotides read TGTGCCAGCAGCGTATCCTATGAGCAGTTCTTC. Filled out from reference TRBV9 and TRBJ2-1, the complete variable domain reads DSGVTQTPKHLITATGQRVTLRCSPRSGDLSVYWYQQSLDQGLQFLIQYYNGEERAKGNILERFSAQQFPDLHSELNLSSLELGDSALYFCASSVSYEQFFGPGTRLTVL.

The chain links TRBV30 to TRBJ1-1; possibly TRBD1 for D (5 bases). The germline V gene has CDR1 GTSNPN and CDR2 SVGIG (reference sequence). This CDR3 contains 13 residues. V was pared by 5 bases and J by 5 bases, with 15 bases between. The CDR3 DNA reads TGTGCCTGGGAGACCAGGGATTGGACTGAAGCTTTCTTT. Encoded protein: CAWETRDWTEAFF. Drawing the rest from reference TRBV30 and TRBJ1-1, the complete variable domain is SQTIHQWPATLVQPVGSPLSLECTVEGTSNPNLYWYRQAAGRGLQLLFYSVGIGQISSEVPQNLSASRPQDRQFILSSKKLLLSDSGFYLCAWETRDWTEAFFGQGTRLTVV.

J is TRBJ2-7 and V is TRBV19, with D possibly TRBD1 on 6 matching bases. The CDR3 runs to 12 residues. Per germline, CDR1 LNHDA and CDR2 SQIVND (reference sequence). Trimming removed 1 base at V and 6 bases at J, with 7 bases between. The CDR3 here is CASSIGGLEQYF. Written as DNA, the CDR3 is TGTGCCAGTAGTATAGGGGGGCTCGAGCAGTACTTC.